The 7 T cell receptor beta chains below come from one sample, sequenced in a study of blood T cell repertoires in COVID-19. The protocol was immunoSEQ multiplex PCR, while the TCRdb copy is restricted to in-frame clones and leaves out a portion. The sample has roughly 37,000 clones; around 80% are singletons. Sequenced: peripheral blood. All receptors derive from a man aged 60 to 75 with acute or convalescent COVID-19.

This chain connects TRBV5-8 to TRBJ2-2; 12 nucleotides agree with TRBD2. V lost 0 bases to trimming and J lost 2 bases; unmatched junction nucleotides: 8. The germline CDR1 and CDR2 sequences are SGHTS and YDEGEE. The CDR3 spans 19 residues. The chain's CDR3 is CASSLAGLAGGPNTGELFF. CDR3 DNA: TGTGCCAGCAGCTTGGCCGGGCTAGCGGGAGGGCCAAACACCGGGGAGCTGTTTTTT. Full variable domain (outside the CDR3, taken from reference TRBV5-8 and TRBJ2-2): EAGVTQSPTHLIKTRGQQATLRCSPISGHTSVYWYQQALGLGLQFLLWYDEGEERNRGNFPPRFSGRQFPNYSSELNVNALELEDSALYLCASSLAGLAGGPNTGELFFGEGSRLTVL.

The rearrangement joins TRBV11-3 to TRBJ2-1; D might be TRBD1 (5 bases). The ends were cut back, 1 base at V and 1 base at J, with 14 bases in the middle. The CDR3 runs to 17 residues. Germline CDR1 SGHNT, CDR2 YENEEA. The CDR3 protein is CASSLVRAGISYNEQFF. CDR3 in DNA: TGTGCCAGCAGCTTAGTCAGGGCAGGTATATCCTACAATGAGCAGTTCTTC. The full variable domain, completed using reference TRBV11-3 and TRBJ2-1, is EAGVVQSPRYKIIEKKQPVAFWCNPISGHNTLYWYLQNLGQGPELLIRYENEEAVDDSQLPKDRFSAERLKGVDSTLKIQPAELGDSAVYLCASSLVRAGISYNEQFFGPGTRLTVL.

CDR3 DNA: TGTGCCAGCACTACAATACAGGGGAATCAGCCCCAGCATTTT. Its translation is CASTTIQGNQPQHF. The chain employs TRBV28 and TRBJ1-5; 7 bases match TRBD1. The CDR3 consists of 14 residues. J was trimmed by 4 bases and V by 7 bases; bases with no gene match: 7. Germline V CDR1 and CDR2: MDHEN, SYDVKM.

This clone appeared once. The rearrangement uses TRBV6-1 and TRBJ2-3, with TRBD2 identical over 7 bases. In germline, CDR1 is MNHNS, CDR2 SASEGT. This CDR3 is built from 14 residues. V trimming: 3 bases; J trimming: 4 bases; junction bases outside the gene matches: 4. CDR3 coding DNA: TGTGCCAGCAGTGATACGGGAGGCCCAGATACGCAGTATTTT. Translation: CASSDTGGPDTQYF.

This chain joins TRBV5-6 and TRBJ2-3, with 9 bases identical to TRBD2. J was trimmed by 1 base and V by 2 bases; bases with no gene match: 5. The germline CDR1 and CDR2 sequences are SGHDT and YYEEEE. There are 16 residues in the CDR3. The CDR3 DNA is TGTGCCAGCAGCTTCGGGAGGACTAGCGGCACAGATACGCAGTATTTT. Its translation is CASSFGRTSGTDTQYF.

V usage is TRBV7-2 and J usage is TRBJ2-3; TRBD2 is a possible D gene (6 bases). The CDR3 has 14 residues. V was clipped by 5 bases and J by 5 bases, with 14 bases between them. Germline assignment: CDR1 SGHTA and CDR2 FQGNSA. CDR3 protein: CASSTRDFQDTQYF. For the CDR3, the DNA is TGTGCCAGCAGCACACGGGACTTTCAAGATACGCAGTATTTT.

The chain recombines TRBV29-1 with TRBJ1-4; TRBD1 matches at 9 bases. The CDR3 contains 16 residues. The V and J ends lost 1 base and 4 bases, in that order; junction bases with no gene match: 7. Germline CDR1 is SQVTM and CDR2 is ANQGSEA. CDR3 region: CSVEVGTGWNNEKLFF. The CDR3 DNA is TGCAGCGTTGAAGTCGGGACAGGGTGGAATAATGAAAAACTGTTTTTT.